Included here is one T cell receptor beta chain sequence, with context. Antigen unknown. The data derive from a study of CD4 T cells in relation to SARS-CoV-2 and coronaviruses. Study results and limitations: Crossreactivity was assessed only for spike protein, not other viral proteins.

Sequencing used immunoSEQ multiplex PCR; TCRdb keeps in-frame clones, though not all of them. The sample has tens of thousands of clones, 90% to 95% seen once. The CDR3 contains 16 residues. Deletions cut 4 bases from V and 5 bases from J, with 17 bases between. Germline loops: CDR1 MNHEY, CDR2 SVGEGT. The specimen was naive CD4+ T cells from PBMCs. Subset given: naive CD4+ T cells isolated by negative enrichment. The clonotype originates from an adult with COVID-19. The chain is built from TRBV6-2 or TRBV6-3 and TRBJ2-2; the D gene is possibly TRBD2 (6 bases). The CDR3 loop reads CASSWGRGSRTGELFF. For the CDR3, the DNA is TGTGCCAGCAGTTGGGGACGGGGGAGCCGGACCGGGGAGCTGTTTTTT.